This section outlines one TCR beta chain sequence together with its context. The sample originates from a study of CD8+CD57+ T cells in acquired aplastic anemia. Profiles of TCR beta VDJ and CDR3 were generated from a genomic DNA template. TCRdb re-called the reads through MiXCR, storing one row per CDR3 protein. This sample has roughly 58,000 distinct CDR3 sequences, with around 50% found just once. This TCR derives from a human donor in good health, serving as a control. Sequencing was performed on sorted CD4+, CD8+, or CD8+CD57+ T cells (not recorded which) from PBMCs.

DNA of the CDR3: TGTGCCAGCAGCTTAGTAGCGGGGATCAATGAGCAGTTCTTC. Translated: CASSLVAGINEQFF. V usage is TRBV7-8 and J usage is TRBJ2-1; 8 bases are a match to TRBD2. Germline CDR1 reads SGHVS; CDR2 reads FQNEAQ. There are 14 residues in the CDR3. The ends lost 1 base at V and 6 bases at J; junction bases unmatched: 2. Complete variable domain (other parts from reference TRBV7-8 and TRBJ2-1): GAGVSQSPRYKVAKRGQDVALRCDPISGHVSLFWYQQALGQGPEFLTYFQNEAQLDKSGLPSDRFFAERPEGSVSTLKIQRTQQEDSAVYLCASSLVAGINEQFFGPGTRLTVL.